Sequencing of this T cell receptor (beta chain) was carried out in a study of control samples from healthy donors and cancer patients. Germline CDR1 LGHNT, CDR2 FRNRAP. CDR3 length: 13 residues. V was shortened by 3 bases and J by 6 bases, with 11 bases between the two germline ends. The protocol was immunoSEQ multiplex PCR, while the TCRdb copy is restricted to in-frame clones and leaves out a portion. The table records 120,000 or so clones, roughly 90% of them present only once. The chain employs TRBV12-5 and TRBJ1-2, with D perhaps TRBD1 (5 bases). The sample taken for sequencing was PBMCs. This clonotype was sampled from a woman aged 55-70 years with lung cancer. The CDR3 spells CASGFGTPDGYTF. CDR3 sequence (DNA): TGTGCTAGTGGTTTTGGGACGCCCGATGGCTACACCTTC.